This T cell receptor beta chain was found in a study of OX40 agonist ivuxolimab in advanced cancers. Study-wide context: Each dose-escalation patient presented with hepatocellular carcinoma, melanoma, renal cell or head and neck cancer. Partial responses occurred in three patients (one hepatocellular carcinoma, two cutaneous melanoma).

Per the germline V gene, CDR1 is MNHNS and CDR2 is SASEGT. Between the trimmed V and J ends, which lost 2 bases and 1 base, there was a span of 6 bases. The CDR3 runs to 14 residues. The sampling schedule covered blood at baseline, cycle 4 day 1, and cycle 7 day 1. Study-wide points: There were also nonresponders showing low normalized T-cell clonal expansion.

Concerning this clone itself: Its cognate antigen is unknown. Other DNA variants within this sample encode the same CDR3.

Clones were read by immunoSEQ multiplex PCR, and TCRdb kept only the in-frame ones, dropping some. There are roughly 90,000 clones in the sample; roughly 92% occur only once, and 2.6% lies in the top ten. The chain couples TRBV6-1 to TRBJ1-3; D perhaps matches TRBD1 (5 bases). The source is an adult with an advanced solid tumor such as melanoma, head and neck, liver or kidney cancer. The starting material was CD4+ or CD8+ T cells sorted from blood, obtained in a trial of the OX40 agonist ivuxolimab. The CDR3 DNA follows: TGTGCCAGCAGTGAATGGGGGTCTGGAAACACCATATATTTT. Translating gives CASSEWGSGNTIYF.